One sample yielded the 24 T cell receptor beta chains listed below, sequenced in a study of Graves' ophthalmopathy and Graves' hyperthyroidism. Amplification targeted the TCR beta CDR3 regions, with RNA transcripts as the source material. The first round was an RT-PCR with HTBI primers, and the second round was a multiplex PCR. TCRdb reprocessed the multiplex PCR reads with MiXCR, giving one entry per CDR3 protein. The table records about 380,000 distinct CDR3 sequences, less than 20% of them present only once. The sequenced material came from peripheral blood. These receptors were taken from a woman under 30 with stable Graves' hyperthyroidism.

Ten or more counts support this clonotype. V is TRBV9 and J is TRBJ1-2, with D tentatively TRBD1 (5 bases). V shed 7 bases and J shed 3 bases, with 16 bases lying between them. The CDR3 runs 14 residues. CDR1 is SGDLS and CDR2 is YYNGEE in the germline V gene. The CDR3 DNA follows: TGTGCCAGCGCAGAAGCAGGGCTGGACTATGGCTACACCTTC. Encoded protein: CASAEAGLDYGYTF.

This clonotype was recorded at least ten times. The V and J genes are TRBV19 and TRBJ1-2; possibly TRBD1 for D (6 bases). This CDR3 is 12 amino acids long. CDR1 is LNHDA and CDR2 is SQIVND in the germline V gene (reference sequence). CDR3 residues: CAAMDSFYGYTF. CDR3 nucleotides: TGTGCGGCGATGGACAGCTTCTATGGCTACACCTTC.

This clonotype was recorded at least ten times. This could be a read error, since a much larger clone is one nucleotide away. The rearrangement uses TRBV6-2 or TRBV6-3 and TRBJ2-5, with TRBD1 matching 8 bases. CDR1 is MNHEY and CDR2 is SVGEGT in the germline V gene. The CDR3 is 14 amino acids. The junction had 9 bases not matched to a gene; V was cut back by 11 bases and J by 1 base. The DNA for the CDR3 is TGTGCCGGCACCGAGGACAGGGCCCAAGAGACCCAGTACTTC. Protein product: CAGTEDRAQETQYF.

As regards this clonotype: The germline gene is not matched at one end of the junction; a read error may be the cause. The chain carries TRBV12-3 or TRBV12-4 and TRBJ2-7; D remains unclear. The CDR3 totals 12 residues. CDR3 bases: TGTGCCAGCAGTTTTAGGTCCTACGAGCAGCACTTC. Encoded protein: CASSFRSYEQHF.

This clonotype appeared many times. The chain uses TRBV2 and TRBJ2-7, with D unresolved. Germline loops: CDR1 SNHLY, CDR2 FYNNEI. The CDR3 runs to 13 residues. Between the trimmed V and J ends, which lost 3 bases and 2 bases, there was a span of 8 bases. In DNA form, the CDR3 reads TGTGCCAGCAGTGAGGGCACTACCTACGAGCAGTACTTC. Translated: CASSEGTTYEQYF.

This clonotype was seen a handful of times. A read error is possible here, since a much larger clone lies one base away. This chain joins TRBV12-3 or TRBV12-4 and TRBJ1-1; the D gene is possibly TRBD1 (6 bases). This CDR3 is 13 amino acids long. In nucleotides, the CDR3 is TGTGCCAGCAGTCACAGGGTTGGCACTGAAGCTTGCTTT. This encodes CASSHRVGTEACF.

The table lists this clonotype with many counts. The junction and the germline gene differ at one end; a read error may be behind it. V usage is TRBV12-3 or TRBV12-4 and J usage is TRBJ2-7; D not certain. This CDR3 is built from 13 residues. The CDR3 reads CASSLGLPYEQYF. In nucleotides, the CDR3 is TGTGCCAGCAGCTTAGGCTTACCCTACGAGCAGTACTTC.

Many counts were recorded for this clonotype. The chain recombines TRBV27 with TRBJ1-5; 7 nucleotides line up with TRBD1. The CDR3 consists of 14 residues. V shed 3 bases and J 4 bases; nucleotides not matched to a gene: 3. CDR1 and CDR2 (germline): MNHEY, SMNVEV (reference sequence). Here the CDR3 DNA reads TGTGCCAGCAGTTTTAACAGGGGAAATCAGCCCCAGCATTTT. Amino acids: CASSFNRGNQPQHF.

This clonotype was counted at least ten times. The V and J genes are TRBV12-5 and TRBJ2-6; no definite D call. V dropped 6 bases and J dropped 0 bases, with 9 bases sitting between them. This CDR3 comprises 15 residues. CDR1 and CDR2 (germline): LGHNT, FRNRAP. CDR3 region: CASGVDPSGANVLTF. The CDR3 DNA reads TGTGCTAGTGGCGTGGATCCCTCTGGGGCCAACGTCCTGACTTTC.

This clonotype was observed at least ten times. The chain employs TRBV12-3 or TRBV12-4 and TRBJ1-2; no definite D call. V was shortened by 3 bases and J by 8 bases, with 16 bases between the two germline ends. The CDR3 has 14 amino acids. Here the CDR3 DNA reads TGTGCCAGCAGTTTGCACAGCGGTAGTAAAGGCTACACCTTC. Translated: CASSLHSGSKGYTF.

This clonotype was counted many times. The CDR3, as DNA: TGTGCCAGCAGTGTTCAGCGGGACACTGAAGCTTTCTTT. Protein product: CASSVQRDTEAFF. V gene TRBV6-1 combines with J gene TRBJ1-1, with no clear D. The V gene's germline CDR1 is MNHNS and CDR2 SASEGT. Trimming stripped 4 bases from V and 3 bases from J, with 9 bases between. CDR3 size: 13 residues.

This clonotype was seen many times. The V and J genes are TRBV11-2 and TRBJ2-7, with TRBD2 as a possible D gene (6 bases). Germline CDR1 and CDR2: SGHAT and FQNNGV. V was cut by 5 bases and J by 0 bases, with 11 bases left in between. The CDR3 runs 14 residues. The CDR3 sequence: CASSIGTSSYEQYF. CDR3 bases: TGTGCCAGCAGCATCGGGACTTCCTCCTACGAGCAGTACTTC.

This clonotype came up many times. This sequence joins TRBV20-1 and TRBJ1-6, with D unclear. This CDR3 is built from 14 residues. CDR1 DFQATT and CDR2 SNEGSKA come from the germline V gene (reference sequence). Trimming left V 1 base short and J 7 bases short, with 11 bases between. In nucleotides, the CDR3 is TGCAGTGCTAGAGCAGCCGGACCAAATTCACCCCTCCACTTT. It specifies CSARAAGPNSPLHF.

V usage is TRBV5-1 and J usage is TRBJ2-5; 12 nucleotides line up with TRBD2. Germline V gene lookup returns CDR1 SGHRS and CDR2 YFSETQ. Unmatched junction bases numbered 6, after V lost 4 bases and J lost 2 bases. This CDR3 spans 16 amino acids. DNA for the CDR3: TGCGCCAGCAGCAGAGGGACTAGCGGGTTACAAGAGACCCAGTACTTC. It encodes CASSRGTSGLQETQYF.

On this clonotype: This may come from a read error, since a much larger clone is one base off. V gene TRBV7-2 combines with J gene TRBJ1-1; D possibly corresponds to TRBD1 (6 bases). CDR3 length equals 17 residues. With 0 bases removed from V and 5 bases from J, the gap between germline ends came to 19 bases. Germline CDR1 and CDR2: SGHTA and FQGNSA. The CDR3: CASSLASRGRRRTEAFF. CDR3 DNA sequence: TGTGCCAGCAGCTTAGCTTCCAGGGGCAGGCGTCGGACTGAAGCTTTCTTT.

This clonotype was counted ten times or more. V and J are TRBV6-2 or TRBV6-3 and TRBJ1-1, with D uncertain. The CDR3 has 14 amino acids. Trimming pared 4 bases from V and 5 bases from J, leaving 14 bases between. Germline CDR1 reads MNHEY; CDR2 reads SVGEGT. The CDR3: CASSSQTRRTEAFF. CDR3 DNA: TGTGCCAGCAGTTCTCAGACCCGGCGGACTGAAGCTTTCTTT.

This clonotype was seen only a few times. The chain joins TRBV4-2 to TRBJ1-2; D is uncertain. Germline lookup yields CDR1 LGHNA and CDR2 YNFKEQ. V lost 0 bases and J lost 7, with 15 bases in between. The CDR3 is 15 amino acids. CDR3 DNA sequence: TGTGCCAGCAGCCAAGACCCGGACGGGGTTTTTGGCTACACCTTC. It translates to CASSQDPDGVFGYTF.

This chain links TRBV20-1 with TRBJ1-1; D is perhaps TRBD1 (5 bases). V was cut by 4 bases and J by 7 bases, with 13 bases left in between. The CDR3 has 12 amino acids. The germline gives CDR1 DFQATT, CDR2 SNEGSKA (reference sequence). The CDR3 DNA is TGCAGTGCTACCTCAGGCGGGGGTGAAGCTTTCTTT. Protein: CSATSGGGEAFF.

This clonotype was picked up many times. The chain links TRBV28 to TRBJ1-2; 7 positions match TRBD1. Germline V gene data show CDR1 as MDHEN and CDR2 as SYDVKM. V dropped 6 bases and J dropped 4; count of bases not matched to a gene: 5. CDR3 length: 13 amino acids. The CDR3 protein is CASRSDRTYGYTF. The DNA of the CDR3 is TGTGCCAGCAGATCGGACAGGACCTATGGCTACACCTTC.

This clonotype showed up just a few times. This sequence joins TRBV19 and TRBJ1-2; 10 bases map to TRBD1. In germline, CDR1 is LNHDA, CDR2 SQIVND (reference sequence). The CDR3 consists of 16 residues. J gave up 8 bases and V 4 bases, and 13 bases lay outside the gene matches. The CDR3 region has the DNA TGTGCCAGTAGTACCCTCTCCGGGACAGGGGTTCGAGGCTACACCTTC. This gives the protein CASSTLSGTGVRGYTF.

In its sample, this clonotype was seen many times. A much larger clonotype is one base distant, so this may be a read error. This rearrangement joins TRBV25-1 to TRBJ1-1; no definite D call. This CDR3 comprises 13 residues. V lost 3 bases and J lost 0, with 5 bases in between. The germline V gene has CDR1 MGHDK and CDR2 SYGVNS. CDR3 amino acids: CASSDAMNTEAFF. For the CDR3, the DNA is TGTGCCAGCAGTGATGCCATGAACACTGAAGCTTTCTTT.

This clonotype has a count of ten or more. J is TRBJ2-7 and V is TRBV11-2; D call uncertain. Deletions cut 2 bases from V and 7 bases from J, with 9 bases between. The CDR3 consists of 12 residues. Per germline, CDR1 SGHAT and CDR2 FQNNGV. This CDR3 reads CASSLPSREQYF. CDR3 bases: TGTGCCAGCAGCTTACCGTCTCGGGAGCAGTACTTC. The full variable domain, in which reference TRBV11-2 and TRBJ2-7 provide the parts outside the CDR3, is EAGVAQSPRYKIIEKRQSVAFWCNPISGHATLYWYQQILGQGPKLLIQFQNNGVVDDSQLPKDRFSAERLKGVDSTLKIQPAKLEDSAVYLCASSLPSREQYFGPGTRLTVT.

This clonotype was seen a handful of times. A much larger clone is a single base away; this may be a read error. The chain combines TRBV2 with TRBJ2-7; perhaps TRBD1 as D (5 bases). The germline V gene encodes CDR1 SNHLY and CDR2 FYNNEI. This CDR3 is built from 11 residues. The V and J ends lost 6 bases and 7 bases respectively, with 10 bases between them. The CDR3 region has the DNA TGTGCCAGCAGAGGGGCCCAAGAGCAGTACTTC. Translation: CASRGAQEQYF. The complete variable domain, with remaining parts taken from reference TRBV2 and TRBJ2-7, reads EPEVTQTPSHQVTQMGQEVILRCVPISNHLYFYWYRQILGQKVEFLVSFYNNEISEKSEIFDDQFSVERPDGSNFTLKIRSTKLEDSAMYFCASRGAQEQYFGPGTRLTVT.

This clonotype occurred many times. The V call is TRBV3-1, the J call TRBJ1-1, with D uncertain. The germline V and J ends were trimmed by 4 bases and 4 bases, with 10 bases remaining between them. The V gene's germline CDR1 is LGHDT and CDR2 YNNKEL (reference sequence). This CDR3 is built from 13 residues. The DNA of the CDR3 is TGTGCCAGCAGCCTTGATGGCCGCACTGAAGCTTTCTTT. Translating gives CASSLDGRTEAFF. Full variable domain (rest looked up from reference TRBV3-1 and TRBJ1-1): DTAVSQTPKYLVTQMGNDKSIKCEQNLGHDTMYWYKQDSKKFLKIMFSYNNKELIINETVPNRFSPKSPDKAHLNLHINSLELGDSAVYFCASSLDGRTEAFFGQGTRLTVV.